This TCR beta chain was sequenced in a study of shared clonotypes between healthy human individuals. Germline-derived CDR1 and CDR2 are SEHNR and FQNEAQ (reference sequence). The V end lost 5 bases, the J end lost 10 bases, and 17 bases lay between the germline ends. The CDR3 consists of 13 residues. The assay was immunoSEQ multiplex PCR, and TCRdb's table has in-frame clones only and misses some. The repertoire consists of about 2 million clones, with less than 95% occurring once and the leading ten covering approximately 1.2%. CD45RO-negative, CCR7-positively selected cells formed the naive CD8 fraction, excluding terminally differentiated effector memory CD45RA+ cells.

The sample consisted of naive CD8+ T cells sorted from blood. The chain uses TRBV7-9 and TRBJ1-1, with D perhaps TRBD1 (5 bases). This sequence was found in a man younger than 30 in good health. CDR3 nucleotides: TGTGCCAGCAGCCGCGCCGGAGGGGTAGGAGCTTTCTTT. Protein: CASSRAGGVGAFF.